Each of the 17 T cell receptor beta chains below was sequenced from the same sample in a study of OX40 agonist ivuxolimab in advanced cancers. Produced via immunoSEQ multiplex PCR; TCRdb's table is partial and in-frame only. The profile shows 55,000 to 80,000 clones, about 80% of them singletons. The sample in question was CD4+ or CD8+ T cells sorted from blood, obtained in a trial of the OX40 agonist ivuxolimab. Every receptor here comes from an adult with an advanced solid tumor such as melanoma, head and neck, liver or kidney cancer.

As DNA, the CDR3 is TGTGCCAGCAGCCTCTTTCGGGACGGAGGTGGGGGTCAGTTCTTC. Protein sequence: CASSLFRDGGGGQFF. The rearrangement links TRBV7-2 to TRBJ2-1, with D tentatively TRBD1 or TRBD2 (5 bases each). CDR3 length: 15 residues. Trimming pared 5 bases from V and 13 bases from J, leaving 24 bases between. CDR1 is SGHTA and CDR2 is FQGNSA in the germline V gene.

The gene calls are TRBV7-9 and TRBJ2-1; D gene unclear. Trimming took 5 bases from V and 2 from J, leaving 10 bases between them. This CDR3 comprises 14 residues. The germline CDR1 and CDR2 sequences are SEHNR and FQNEAQ (reference sequence). CDR3 sequence: CASSPMDAYNEQFF. In DNA, the CDR3 is TGTGCCAGCAGCCCCATGGATGCCTACAATGAGCAGTTCTTC.

The CDR3 bases are TGTGCCAGCAGCCTCCGACAGGGAGGTGACACTGAAGCTTTCTTT. This sequence encodes CASSLRQGGDTEAFF. The chain links TRBV7-9 to TRBJ1-1; TRBD1 matches 7 bases. The trim removed 5 bases at V and 3 bases at J, leaving 9 bases unmatched. Germline CDR1 and CDR2: SEHNR and FQNEAQ (reference sequence). The CDR3 sequence is 15 residues long. The entire variable domain, with the rest obtained from reference TRBV7-9 and TRBJ1-1, is as follows: DTGVSQNPRHKITKRGQNVTFRCDPISEHNRLYWYRQTLGQGPEFLTYFQNEAQLEKSRLLSDRFSAERPKGSFSTLEIQRTEQGDSAMYLCASSLRQGGDTEAFFGQGTRLTVV.

This rearrangement joins TRBV7-9 to TRBJ2-3; 10 bases are a match to TRBD2. CDR1 and CDR2 from the germline V gene are SEHNR and FQNEAQ (reference sequence). CDR3 length equals 17 residues. V lost 4 bases and J lost 4; bases outside the gene matches: 11. The CDR3 region has the DNA TGTGCCAGCAGCTCAGGGCTAGCGGGGGTCGGGGCAGATACGCAGTATTTT. It translates to CASSSGLAGVGADTQYF.

In this sample, this clone turned up a few times. J is TRBJ1-5 and V is TRBV6-6; D may be TRBD1 (5 bases). This CDR3 region has 15 residues. Germline lookup yields CDR1 MNHNY and CDR2 SVGAGI (reference sequence). V was trimmed by 2 bases and J by 7 bases, leaving 15 bases between them. CDR3 sequence reads: CASSYRGEQRQPQHF. The CDR3 bases are TGTGCCAGCAGTTACCGGGGGGAGCAGAGACAGCCCCAGCATTTT.

J is TRBJ1-6 and V is TRBV4-3; 7 bases map to TRBD1. The CDR3 totals 15 residues. The germline gives CDR1 LGHNA, CDR2 YSLEER. J was trimmed by 11 bases and V by 1 base; bases with no gene match: 8. As DNA, the CDR3 is TGCGCCAGCAGCCAAGCTGGCGGTCAGGGGGCACCCCTCCACTTT. As protein: CASSQAGGQGAPLHF.

This chain uses TRBV4-2 with TRBJ2-1, with D perhaps being TRBD1 or TRBD2 (6 bases each). This CDR3 is built from 16 residues. Per the germline V gene, CDR1 is LGHNA and CDR2 is YNFKEQ. V was clipped by 1 base and J by 2 bases, with 12 bases between them. The CDR3 sequence: CASSQGGRGPYNEQFF. The CDR3 DNA reads TGTGCCAGCAGCCAAGGGGGGCGGGGTCCCTACAATGAGCAGTTCTTC.

This sequence joins TRBV14 and TRBJ2-5; D uncertain. V was trimmed by 4 bases and J by 0 bases, leaving 15 bases between them. The germline V gene encodes CDR1 SGHDN and CDR2 FVKESK. This CDR3 comprises 16 residues. CDR3 sequence: CASSPLLGLYQETQYF. As DNA, the CDR3 is TGTGCCAGCAGCCCCCTCTTGGGCCTGTACCAAGAGACCCAGTACTTC.

The chain has TRBV10-3 and TRBJ2-5; D uncertain. The V and J ends lost 4 bases and 4 bases respectively, with 13 bases between them. The germline V gene has CDR1 ENHRY and CDR2 SYGVKD. This CDR3 is built from 14 residues. The CDR3 loop is CAISVGGSVETQYF. The CDR3 coding sequence is TGTGCCATCAGTGTCGGCGGAAGTGTAGAGACCCAGTACTTC.

Written as DNA, the CDR3 is TGTGCCAGCAGACTACTTAGCGGAGCGTACGAGCAGTACTTC. Its protein product is CASRLLSGAYEQYF. This chain links TRBV27 with TRBJ2-7; D may be TRBD2 (6 bases). With 6 bases removed from V and 4 bases from J, the gap between germline ends came to 16 bases. The CDR3 is 14 amino acids. The germline gives CDR1 MNHEY, CDR2 SMNVEV (reference sequence).

This clone was recorded only once. The V and J genes are TRBV7-9 and TRBJ2-2; a weak D match, TRBD1 (5 bases). The CDR3 has 16 residues. The V end lost 8 bases, the J end lost 3 bases, and 19 bases lay between the germline ends. In germline, CDR1 is SEHNR, CDR2 FQNEAQ (reference sequence). In DNA, the CDR3 is TGTGCCAGCCCCTTGGGGCCGGGTTGGGACACCGGGGAGCTGTTTTTT. It specifies CASPLGPGWDTGELFF.

The gene calls are TRBV19 and TRBJ1-1; D is undetermined. Germline CDR1 is LNHDA and CDR2 is SQIVND (reference sequence). The length of the CDR3 is 13 residues. V lost 5 bases to trimming and J lost 6 bases, with 13 bases between them. CDR3 in amino acids: CASSSGRIAEAFF. The CDR3 nucleotides read TGTGCCAGTAGTTCCGGGAGGATCGCTGAAGCTTTCTTT. Full variable domain (missing parts from reference TRBV19 and TRBJ1-1): DGGITQSPKYLFRKEGQNVTLSCEQNLNHDAMYWYRQDPGQGLRLIYYSQIVNDFQKGDIAEGYSVSREKKESFPLTVTSAQKNPTAFYLCASSSGRIAEAFFGQGTRLTVV.

The CDR3 loop is CASISRGTNTEAFF. The CDR3 DNA sequence: TGTGCCAGCATCTCACGGGGCACGAACACTGAAGCTTTCTTT. V usage is TRBV28 and J usage is TRBJ1-1; D is perhaps TRBD1 (5 bases). The CDR3 spans 14 residues. Trimming shortened V by 7 bases and J by 1 base, and 13 bases separated the two germline ends. Per the germline V gene, CDR1 is MDHEN and CDR2 is SYDVKM.

The rearrangement links TRBV5-8 to TRBJ1-5; a possible D gene is TRBD1 (5 bases). The CDR3 totals 16 residues. CDR1 and CDR2 from the germline V gene are SGHTS and YDEGEE. V was shortened by 5 bases and J by 0 bases, with 15 bases between the two germline ends. In DNA, the CDR3 is TGTGCCAGCAGGGTTCGAGGGACTTATAGCAATCAGCCCCAGCATTTT. Its translation is CASRVRGTYSNQPQHF.

The chain couples TRBV10-1 to TRBJ2-4; no firm D call. The length of the CDR3 is 17 residues. Germline CDR1 WNHNN, CDR2 SYGVQD (reference sequence). The V end lost 3 bases, the J end lost 4 bases, and 19 bases lay between the germline ends. The CDR3 protein is CASSESQTTNPKNIQYF. The CDR3 coding sequence is TGCGCCAGCAGTGAATCCCAGACGACGAATCCAAAAAACATTCAGTACTTC.

The CDR3 spells CASSQAGGRNIQYF. CDR3 bases: TGTGCCAGCAGCCAAGCCGGAGGCAGAAACATTCAGTACTTC. This chain joins TRBV4-2 and TRBJ2-4; possibly TRBD2 for D (5 bases). Trimming cost V 1 base and J 6 bases, with 10 bases left between them. The CDR3 extends over 14 amino acids. Germline V gene data show CDR1 as LGHNA and CDR2 as YNFKEQ.

The chain has TRBV5-1 and TRBJ2-2; D perhaps matches TRBD1 (5 bases). Germline CDR1 reads SGHRS; CDR2 reads YFSETQ. There are 15 residues in the CDR3. V dropped 2 bases and J dropped 1 base, with 9 bases sitting between them. CDR3 residues: CASSFGQGNTGELFF. DNA for the CDR3: TGCGCCAGCAGCTTTGGGCAGGGGAACACCGGGGAGCTGTTTTTT.